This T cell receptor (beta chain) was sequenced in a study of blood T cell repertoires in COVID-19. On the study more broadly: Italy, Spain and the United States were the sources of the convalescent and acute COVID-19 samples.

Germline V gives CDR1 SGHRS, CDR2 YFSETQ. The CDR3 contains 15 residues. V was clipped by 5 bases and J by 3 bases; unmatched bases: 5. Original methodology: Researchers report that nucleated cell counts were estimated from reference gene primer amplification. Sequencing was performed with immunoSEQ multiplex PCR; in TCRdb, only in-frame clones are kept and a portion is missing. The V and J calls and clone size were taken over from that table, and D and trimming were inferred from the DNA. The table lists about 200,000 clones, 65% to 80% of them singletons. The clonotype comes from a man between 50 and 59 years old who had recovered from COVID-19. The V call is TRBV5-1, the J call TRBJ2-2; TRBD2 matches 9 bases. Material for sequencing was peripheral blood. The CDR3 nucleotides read TGCGCCAGCAGGAGGACTAGCGACCACACCGGGGAGCTGTTTTTT. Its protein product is CASRRTSDHTGELFF.